This TCR beta chain came from a study of cytomegalovirus exposure and HLA in healthy donors. A note on this clone: No antigen is known for it.

Study-level results: TCR beta V segments were, for the most part, productive about 87% or about 30% of the time in an earlier analysis. TCR beta chains numbering more than 150 were designated cytomegalovirus-associated.

The PCR used 60 Vbeta and 13 Jbeta primers. Only in-frame clones appear in the TCRdb table, and some are missing; sequencing was by immunoSEQ multiplex PCR. Among 150,000 to 200,000 clones listed, roughly 76% were seen once. This clonotype originated in a human donor in good health. The source material was PBMCs.

The CDR3 DNA sequence: TGCGCCAGCAGCCAAGAGGGACAGGGGGCTCCGTCCTACGAGCAGTACTTC. It specifies CASSQEGQGAPSYEQYF. The chain employs TRBV4-1 and TRBJ2-7; TRBD1 matches 12 bases. Germline assignment: CDR1 MGHRA and CDR2 YSYEKL. The CDR3 spans 17 residues. V lost 0 bases and J lost 1; bases outside the gene matches: 4.